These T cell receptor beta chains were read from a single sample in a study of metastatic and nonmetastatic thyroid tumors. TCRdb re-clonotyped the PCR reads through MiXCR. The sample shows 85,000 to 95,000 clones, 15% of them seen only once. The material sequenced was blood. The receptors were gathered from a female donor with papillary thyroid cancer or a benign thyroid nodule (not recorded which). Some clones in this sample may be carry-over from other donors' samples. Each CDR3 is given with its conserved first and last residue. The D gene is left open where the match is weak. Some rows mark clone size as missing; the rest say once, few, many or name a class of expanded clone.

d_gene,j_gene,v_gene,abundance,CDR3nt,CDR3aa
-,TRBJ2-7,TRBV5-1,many,TGCGCCAGCAGCCCCATCCCCTCACAGACTTACGAGCAGTACTTC,CASSPIPSQTYEQYF
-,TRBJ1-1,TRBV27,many,TGTGCCAGCACCCCCGGACCCCTCGGAGCGAACACTGAAGCTTTCTTT,CASTPGPLGANTEAFF
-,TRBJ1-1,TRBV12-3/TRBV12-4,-,TGTGCCAGCAGCCCCCCGTTTGCTGAAGCTTTCTTT,CASSPPFAEAFF
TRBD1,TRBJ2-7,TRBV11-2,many,TGTGCCAGCAGCCGGACAGGGGGCAGGGACGAGCAGTACTTC,CASSRTGGRDEQYF
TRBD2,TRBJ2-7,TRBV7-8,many,TGTGCCAGCAGCTTAAGCGGGGGGTACTCCTACGAGCAGTACTTC,CASSLSGGYSYEQYF
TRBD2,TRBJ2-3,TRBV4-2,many,TGTGCCAGCAGCCTCCGACTAGCGGGGGACACAGATACGCAGTATTTT,CASSLRLAGDTDTQYF
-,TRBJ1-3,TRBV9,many,TGTGCCAGCAGCGTCCAGGGTATTTCTGGAAACACCATATATTTT,CASSVQGISGNTIYF
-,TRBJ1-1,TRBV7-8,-,TGTGCCAGTAGGGGACCGGGAGGAGGCACCGAAGCTTTCTTT,CASRGPGGGTEAFF
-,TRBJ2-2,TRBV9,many,TGTGCCAGCAGCCTGAACACCGGGGAGCTGTTTTTT,CASSLNTGELFF
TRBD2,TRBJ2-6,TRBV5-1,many,TGCGCCAGCGCCGGGTGGAGGGAGGGCCTCTCTGGGGCCAACGTCCTGACTTTC,CASAGWREGLSGANVLTF
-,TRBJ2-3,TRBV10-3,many,TGTGCCATCAGTGAGTCGGTCGGCACAGATACGCAGTATTTT,CAISESVGTDTQYF
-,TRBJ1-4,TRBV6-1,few,TGTGCCAACATACCGGGACCGAGAAATGAAAGACTGTTTTTT,CANIPGPRNERLFF
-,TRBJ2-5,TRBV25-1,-,TGTGCCAGCAGTTTCCGTTTATCAGCTCAACGGGAGACCCAGTACTTC,CASSFRLSAQRETQYF
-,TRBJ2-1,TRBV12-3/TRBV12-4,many,TGTGCCAGCAGTTTGAACGGGGGCAGGAATGAGCAGTTCTTC,CASSLNGGRNEQFF
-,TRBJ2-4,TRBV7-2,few,TGTGCCAGCAGCCCCGGGGTAGGCAAAAACATTCAGTACTTC,CASSPGVGKNIQYF
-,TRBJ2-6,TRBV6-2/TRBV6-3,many,TGTGCCAGCAGTTCGTACGGGGCCTCTGGGGCCAACGTCCTGACTTTC,CASSSYGASGANVLTF
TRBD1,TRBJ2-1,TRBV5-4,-,TGTGCCAGCAGCTGGAAAGGGGGCTCCAATGAGCAGTTCTTC,CASSWKGGSNEQFF
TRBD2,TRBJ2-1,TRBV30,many,TGTGCCTGGGACTTAGCGGGGGGGCCTCAGGGTGAGCAGTTCTTC,CAWDLAGGPQGEQFF
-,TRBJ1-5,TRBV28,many,TGTGCCAGCAGTTTCCCAGGACAGCCGAATCAGCCCCAGCATTTT,CASSFPGQPNQPQHF
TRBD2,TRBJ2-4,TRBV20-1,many,TGCAGTGCTACGGACATAGGGACCGCCGGGACTATCGACATTCAGTACTTC,CSATDIGTAGTIDIQYF
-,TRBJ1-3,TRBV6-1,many,TGTGCCAGCAGCTCTGACGGACTCTCTGGAAACACCATATATTTT,CASSSDGLSGNTIYF